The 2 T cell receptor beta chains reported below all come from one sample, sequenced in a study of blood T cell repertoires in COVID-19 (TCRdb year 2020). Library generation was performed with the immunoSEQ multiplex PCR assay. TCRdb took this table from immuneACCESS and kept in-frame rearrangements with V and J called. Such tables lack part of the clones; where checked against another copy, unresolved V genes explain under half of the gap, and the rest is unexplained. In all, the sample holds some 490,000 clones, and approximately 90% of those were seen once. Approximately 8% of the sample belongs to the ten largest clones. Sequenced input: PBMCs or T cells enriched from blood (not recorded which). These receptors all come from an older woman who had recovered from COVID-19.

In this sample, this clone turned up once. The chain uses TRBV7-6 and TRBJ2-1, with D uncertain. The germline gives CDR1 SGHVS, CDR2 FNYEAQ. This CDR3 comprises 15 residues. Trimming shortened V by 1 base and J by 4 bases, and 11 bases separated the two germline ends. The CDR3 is CASSLGRGSYNEQFF. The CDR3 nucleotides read TGTGCCAGCAGCTTAGGTCGCGGCAGTTACAATGAGCAGTTCTTC.

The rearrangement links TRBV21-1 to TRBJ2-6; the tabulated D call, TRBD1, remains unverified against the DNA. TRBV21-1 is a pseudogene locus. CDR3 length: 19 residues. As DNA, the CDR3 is TGTGCCAGCAGCAAAAACCGACAGGGCGTACACTCTGGGGCCAACGTCCTGACTTTC. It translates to CASSKNRQGVHSGANVLTF.